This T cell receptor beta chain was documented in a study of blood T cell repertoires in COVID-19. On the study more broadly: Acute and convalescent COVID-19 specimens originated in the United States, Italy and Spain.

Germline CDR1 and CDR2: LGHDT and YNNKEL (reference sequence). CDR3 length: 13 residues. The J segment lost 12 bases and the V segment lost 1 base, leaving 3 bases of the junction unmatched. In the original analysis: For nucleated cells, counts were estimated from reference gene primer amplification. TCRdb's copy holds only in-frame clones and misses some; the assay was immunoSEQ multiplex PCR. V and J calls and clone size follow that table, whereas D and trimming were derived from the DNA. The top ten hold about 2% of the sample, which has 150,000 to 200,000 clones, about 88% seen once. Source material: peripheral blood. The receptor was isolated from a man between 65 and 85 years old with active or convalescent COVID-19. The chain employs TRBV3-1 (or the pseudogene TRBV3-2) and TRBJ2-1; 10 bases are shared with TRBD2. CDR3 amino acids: CASSQGSSGGQFF. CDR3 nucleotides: TGTGCCAGCAGCCAAGGGTCTAGCGGGGGGCAGTTCTTC.